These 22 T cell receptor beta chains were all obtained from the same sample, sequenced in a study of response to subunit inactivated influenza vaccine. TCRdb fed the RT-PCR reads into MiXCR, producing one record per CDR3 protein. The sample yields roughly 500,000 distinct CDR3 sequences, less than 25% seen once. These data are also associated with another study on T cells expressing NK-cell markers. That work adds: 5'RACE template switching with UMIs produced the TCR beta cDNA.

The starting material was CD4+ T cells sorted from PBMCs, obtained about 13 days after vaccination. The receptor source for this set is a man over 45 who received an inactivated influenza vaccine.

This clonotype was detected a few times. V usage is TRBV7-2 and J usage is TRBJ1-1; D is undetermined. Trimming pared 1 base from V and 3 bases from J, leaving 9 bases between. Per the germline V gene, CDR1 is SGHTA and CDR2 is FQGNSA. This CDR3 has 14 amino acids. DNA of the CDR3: TGTGCCAGCAGCTTAGATGTACAATACACTGAAGCTTTCTTT. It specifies CASSLDVQYTEAFF.

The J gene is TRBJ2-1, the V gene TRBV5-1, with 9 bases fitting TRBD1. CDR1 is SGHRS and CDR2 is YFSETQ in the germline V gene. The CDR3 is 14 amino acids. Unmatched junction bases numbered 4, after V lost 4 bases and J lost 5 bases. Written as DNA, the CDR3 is TGCGCCAGCAGCGACAGGGGGAACCACAATGAGCAGTTCTTC. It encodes CASSDRGNHNEQFF.

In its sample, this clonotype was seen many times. CDR3 sequence: CASSLQGYNEQFF. CDR3 coding DNA: TGTGCCAGCAGTTTACAGGGGTACAATGAGCAGTTCTTC. The V and J genes are TRBV27 and TRBJ2-1; D is perhaps TRBD1 (6 bases). Trimming took 2 bases from V and 4 from J, leaving 6 bases between them. CDR3 size: 13 residues. In germline, CDR1 is MNHEY, CDR2 SMNVEV (reference sequence).

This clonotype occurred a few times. This CDR3 reads CASSNRQTYEQYF. CDR3 nucleotides: TGTGCCAGCAGCAACCGACAGACCTACGAGCAGTACTTC. This sequence joins TRBV7-2 and TRBJ2-7; a possible D gene is TRBD1 (5 bases). Germline V gives CDR1 SGHTA, CDR2 FQGNSA. V was cut by 5 bases and J by 2 bases, with 10 bases left in between. The length of the CDR3 is 13 residues.

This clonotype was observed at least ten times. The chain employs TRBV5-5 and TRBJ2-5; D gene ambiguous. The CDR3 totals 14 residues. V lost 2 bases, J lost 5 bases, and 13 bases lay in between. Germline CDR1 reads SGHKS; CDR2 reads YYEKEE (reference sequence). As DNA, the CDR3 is TGTGCCAGCAGCTTCGTTACGGACGGGGAGACCCAGTACTTC. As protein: CASSFVTDGETQYF.

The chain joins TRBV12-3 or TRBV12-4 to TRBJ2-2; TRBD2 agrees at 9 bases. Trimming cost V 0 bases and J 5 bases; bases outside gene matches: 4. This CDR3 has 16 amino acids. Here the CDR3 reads CASSLASGSRTGELFF. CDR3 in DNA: TGTGCCAGCAGTTTAGCTAGCGGGAGCAGGACCGGGGAGCTGTTTTTT.

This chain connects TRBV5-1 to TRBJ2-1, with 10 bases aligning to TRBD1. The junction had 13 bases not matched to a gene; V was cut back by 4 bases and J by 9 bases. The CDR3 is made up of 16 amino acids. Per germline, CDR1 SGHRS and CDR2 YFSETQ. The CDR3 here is CASSHLRDRGVREQFF. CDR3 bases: TGCGCCAGCAGCCACCTCCGGGACAGGGGTGTGCGTGAGCAGTTCTTC.

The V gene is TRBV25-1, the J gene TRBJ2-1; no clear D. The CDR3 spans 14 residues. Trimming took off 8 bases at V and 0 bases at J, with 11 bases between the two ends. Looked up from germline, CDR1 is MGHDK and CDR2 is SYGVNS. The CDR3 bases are TGTGCCAGCCGAAAGACCAGCTCCTACAATGAGCAGTTCTTC. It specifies CASRKTSSYNEQFF.

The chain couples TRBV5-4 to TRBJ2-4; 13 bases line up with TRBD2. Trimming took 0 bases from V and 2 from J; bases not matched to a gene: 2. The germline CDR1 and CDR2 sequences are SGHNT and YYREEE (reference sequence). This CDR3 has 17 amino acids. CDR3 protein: CASSLGGLAGTKNIQYF. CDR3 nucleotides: TGTGCCAGCAGCTTGGGGGGACTAGCGGGAACCAAAAACATTCAGTACTTC.

The CDR3 bases are TGTGCCTGGAGTAATGGCCTCTATGGCTACACCTTC. Translating gives CAWSNGLYGYTF. J is TRBJ1-2 and V is TRBV30; D is ambiguous. The CDR3 extends over 12 amino acids. Germline CDR1 GTSNPN, CDR2 SVGIG (reference sequence). Trimming left V 2 bases short and J 4 bases short, with 8 bases between.

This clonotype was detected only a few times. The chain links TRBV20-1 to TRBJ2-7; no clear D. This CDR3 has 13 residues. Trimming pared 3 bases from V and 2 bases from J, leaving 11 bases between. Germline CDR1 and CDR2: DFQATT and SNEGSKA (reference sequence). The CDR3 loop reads CSASVPAPYEQYF. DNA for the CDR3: TGCAGTGCTAGCGTCCCGGCGCCCTACGAGCAGTACTTC.

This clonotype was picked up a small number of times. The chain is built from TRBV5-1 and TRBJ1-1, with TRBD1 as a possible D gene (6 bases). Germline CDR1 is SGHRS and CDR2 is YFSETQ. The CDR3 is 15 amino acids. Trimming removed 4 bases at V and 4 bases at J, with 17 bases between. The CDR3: CASSPTAGVGTEAFF. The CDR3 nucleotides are TGCGCCAGCAGCCCTACGGCAGGGGTTGGCACTGAAGCTTTCTTT.

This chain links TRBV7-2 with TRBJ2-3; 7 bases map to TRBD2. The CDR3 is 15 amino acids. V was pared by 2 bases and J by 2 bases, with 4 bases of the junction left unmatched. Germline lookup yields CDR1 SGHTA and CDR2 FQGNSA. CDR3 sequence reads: CASSLKRGYTDTQYF. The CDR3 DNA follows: TGTGCCAGCAGCTTAAAGCGGGGCTACACAGATACGCAGTATTTT.

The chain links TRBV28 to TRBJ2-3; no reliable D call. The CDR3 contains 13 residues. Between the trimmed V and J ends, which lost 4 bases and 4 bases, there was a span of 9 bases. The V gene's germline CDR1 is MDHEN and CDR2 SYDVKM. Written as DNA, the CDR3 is TGTGCCAGCAGTTCGAATTACCCAGATACGCAGTATTTT. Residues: CASSSNYPDTQYF.

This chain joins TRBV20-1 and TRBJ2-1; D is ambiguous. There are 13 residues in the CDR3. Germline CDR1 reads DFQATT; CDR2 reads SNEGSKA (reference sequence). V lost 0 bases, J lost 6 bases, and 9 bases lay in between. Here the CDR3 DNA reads TGCAGTGCTAGAGAAGACCATTCCAATGAGCAGTTCTTC. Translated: CSAREDHSNEQFF.

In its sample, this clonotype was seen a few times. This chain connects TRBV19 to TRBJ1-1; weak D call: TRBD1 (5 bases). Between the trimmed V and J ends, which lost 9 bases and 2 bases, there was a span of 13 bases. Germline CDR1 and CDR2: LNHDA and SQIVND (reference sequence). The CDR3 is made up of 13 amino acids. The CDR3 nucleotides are TGTGCCAGCGCCGGGACCGTCAACACTGAAGCTTTCTTT. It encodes CASAGTVNTEAFF. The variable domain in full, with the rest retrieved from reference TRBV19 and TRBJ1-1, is DGGITQSPKYLFRKEGQNVTLSCEQNLNHDAMYWYRQDPGQGLRLIYYSQIVNDFQKGDIAEGYSVSREKKESFPLTVTSAQKNPTAFYLCASAGTVNTEAFFGQGTRLTVV.

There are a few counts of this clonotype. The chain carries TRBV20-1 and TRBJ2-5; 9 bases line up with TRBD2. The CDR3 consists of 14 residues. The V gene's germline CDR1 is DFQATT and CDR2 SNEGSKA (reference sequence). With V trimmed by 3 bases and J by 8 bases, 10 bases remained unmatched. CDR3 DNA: TGCAGTGCTAGGTTACGGCGGGAGGGTCAAACCCAGTACTTC. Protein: CSARLRREGQTQYF.

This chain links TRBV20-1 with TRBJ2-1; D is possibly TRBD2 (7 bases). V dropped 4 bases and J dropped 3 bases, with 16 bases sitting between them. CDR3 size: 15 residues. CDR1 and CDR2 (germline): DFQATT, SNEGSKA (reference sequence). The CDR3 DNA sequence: TGCAGTGCTAAGATCCCGGGGGGCGGCTACAATGAGCAGTTCTTC. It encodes CSAKIPGGGYNEQFF.

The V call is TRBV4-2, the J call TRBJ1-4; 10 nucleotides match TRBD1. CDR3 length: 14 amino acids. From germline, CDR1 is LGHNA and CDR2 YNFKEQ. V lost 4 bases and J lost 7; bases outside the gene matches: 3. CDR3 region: CASSPGQGSEKLFF. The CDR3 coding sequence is TGTGCCAGCAGCCCGGGACAGGGGAGTGAAAAACTGTTTTTT.

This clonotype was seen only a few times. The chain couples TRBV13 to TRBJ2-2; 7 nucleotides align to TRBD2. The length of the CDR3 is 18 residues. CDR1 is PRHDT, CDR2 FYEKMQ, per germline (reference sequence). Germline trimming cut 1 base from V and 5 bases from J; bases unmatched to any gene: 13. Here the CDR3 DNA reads TGTGCCAGCAGCTTAGCCTTCGGGGGGTCGTTCCCAACCGGGGAGCTGTTTTTT. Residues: CASSLAFGGSFPTGELFF. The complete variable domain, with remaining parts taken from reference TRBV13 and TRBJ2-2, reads AAGVIQSPRHLIKEKRETATLKCYPIPRHDTVYWYQQGPGQDPQFLISFYEKMQSDKGSIPDRFSAQQFSDYHSELNMSSLELGDSALYFCASSLAFGGSFPTGELFFGEGSRLTVL.

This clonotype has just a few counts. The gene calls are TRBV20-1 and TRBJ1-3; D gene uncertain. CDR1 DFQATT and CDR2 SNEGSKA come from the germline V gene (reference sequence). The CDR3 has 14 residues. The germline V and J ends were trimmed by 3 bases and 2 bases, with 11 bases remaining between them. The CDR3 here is CSASQTSAGNTIYF. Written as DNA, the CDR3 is TGCAGTGCTAGCCAGACCTCGGCTGGAAACACCATATATTTT.

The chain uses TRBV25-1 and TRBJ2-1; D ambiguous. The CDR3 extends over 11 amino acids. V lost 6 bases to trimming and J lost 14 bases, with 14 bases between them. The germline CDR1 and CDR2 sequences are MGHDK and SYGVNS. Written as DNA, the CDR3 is TGTGCCAGCAGAGCCGGCAGTAGAGAGTTCTTC. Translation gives CASRAGSREFF. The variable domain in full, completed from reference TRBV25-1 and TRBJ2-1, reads EADIYQTPRYLVIGTGKKITLECSQTMGHDKMYWYQQDPGMELHLIHYSYGVNSTEKGDLSSESTVSRIRTEHFPLTLESARPSHTSQYLCASRAGSREFFGPGTRLTVL.